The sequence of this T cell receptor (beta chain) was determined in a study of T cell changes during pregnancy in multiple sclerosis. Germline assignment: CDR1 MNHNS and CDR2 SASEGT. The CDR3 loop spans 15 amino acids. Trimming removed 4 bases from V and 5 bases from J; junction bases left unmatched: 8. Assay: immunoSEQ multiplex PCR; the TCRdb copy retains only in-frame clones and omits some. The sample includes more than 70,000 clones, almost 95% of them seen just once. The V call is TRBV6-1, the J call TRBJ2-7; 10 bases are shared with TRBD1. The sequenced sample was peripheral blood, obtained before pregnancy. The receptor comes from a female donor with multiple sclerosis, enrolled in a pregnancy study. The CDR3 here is CASSAEAGQGDEQYF. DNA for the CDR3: TGTGCCAGCAGTGCCGAGGCCGGACAGGGGGACGAGCAGTACTTC.